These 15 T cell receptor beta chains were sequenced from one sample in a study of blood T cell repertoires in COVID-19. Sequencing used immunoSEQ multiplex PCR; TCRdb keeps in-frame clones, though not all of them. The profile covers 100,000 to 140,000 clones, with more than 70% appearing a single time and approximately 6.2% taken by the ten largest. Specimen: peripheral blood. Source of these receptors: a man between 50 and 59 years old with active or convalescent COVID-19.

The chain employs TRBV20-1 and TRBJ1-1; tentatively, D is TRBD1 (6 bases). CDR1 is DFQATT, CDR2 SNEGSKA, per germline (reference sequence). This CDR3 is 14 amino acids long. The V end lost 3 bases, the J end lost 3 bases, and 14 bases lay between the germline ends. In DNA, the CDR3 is TGCAGTGCTAGTGGGGGGACACCCTACACTGAAGCTTTCTTT. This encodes CSASGGTPYTEAFF.

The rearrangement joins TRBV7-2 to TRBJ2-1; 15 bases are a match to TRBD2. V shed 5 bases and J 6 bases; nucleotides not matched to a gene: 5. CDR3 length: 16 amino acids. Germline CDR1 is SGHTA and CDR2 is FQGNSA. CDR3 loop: CASSAWTSGRVNEQFF. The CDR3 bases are TGTGCCAGCAGCGCCTGGACTAGCGGGAGGGTCAATGAGCAGTTCTTC.

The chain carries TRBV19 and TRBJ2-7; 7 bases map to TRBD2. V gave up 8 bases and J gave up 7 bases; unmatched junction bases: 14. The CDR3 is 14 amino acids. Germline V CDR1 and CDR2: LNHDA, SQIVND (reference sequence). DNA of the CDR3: TGTGCCAGTTCCGAGCGGGACCGGCCTCGGGAGCAGTACTTC. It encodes CASSERDRPREQYF.

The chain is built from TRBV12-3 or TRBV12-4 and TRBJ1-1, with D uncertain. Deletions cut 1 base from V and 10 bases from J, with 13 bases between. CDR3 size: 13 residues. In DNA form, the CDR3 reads TGTGCCAGCAGTTTAGAGGGAGGGTCAGTAGCTTTCTTT. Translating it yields CASSLEGGSVAFF.

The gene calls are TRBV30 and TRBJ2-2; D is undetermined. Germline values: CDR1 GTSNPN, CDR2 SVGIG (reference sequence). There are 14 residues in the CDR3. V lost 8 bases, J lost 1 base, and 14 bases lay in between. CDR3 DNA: TGTGCCGCCCAACGGTTCCAGAACACCGGGGAGCTGTTTTTT. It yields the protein CAAQRFQNTGELFF.

The chain's CDR3 is CASSTGREANYGYTF. CDR3 coding DNA: TGTGCCAGCAGCACTGGACGGGAGGCTAACTATGGCTACACCTTC. The chain employs TRBV5-4 and TRBJ1-2; D call uncertain. This CDR3 is 15 amino acids long. CDR1 and CDR2 from the germline V gene are SGHNT and YYREEE (reference sequence). V was pared by 4 bases and J by 0 bases, with 13 bases between.

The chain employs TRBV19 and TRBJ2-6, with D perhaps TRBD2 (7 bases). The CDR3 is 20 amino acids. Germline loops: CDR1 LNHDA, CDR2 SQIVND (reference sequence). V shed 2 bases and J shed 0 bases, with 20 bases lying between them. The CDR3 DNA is TGTGCCAGTAGTATATCAACAGGGCTAGCGGCACCCTCTGGGGCCAACGTCCTGACTTTC. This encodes CASSISTGLAAPSGANVLTF.

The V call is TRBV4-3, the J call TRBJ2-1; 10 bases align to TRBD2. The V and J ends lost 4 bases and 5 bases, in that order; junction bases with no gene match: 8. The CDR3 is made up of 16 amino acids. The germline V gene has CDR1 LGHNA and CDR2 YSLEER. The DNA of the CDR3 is TGCGCCAGCAGCCGCAATCCTAGCGGGAGTGACAATGAGCAGTTCTTC. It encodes CASSRNPSGSDNEQFF.

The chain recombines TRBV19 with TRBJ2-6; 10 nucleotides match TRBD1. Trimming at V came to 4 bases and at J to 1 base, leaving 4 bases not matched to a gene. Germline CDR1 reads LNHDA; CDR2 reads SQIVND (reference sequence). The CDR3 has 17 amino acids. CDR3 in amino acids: CASSRSGQGSGANVLTF. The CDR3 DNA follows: TGTGCCAGTAGTAGGTCGGGACAGGGGTCTGGGGCCAACGTCCTGACTTTC.

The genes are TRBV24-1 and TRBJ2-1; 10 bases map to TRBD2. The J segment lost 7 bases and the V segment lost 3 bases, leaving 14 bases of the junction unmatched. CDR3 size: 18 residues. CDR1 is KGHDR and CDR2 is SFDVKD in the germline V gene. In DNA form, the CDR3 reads TGTGCCACCAGTGATACCCATCAGTCTAGCGGGAGACCGAATGAGCAGTTCTTC. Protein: CATSDTHQSSGRPNEQFF.

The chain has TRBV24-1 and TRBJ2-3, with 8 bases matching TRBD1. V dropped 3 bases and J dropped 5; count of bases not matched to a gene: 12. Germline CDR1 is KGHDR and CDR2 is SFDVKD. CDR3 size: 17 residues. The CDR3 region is CATSDRGTGLFGDTQYF. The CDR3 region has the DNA TGTGCCACCAGTGATAGAGGGACAGGATTGTTTGGAGATACGCAGTATTTT.

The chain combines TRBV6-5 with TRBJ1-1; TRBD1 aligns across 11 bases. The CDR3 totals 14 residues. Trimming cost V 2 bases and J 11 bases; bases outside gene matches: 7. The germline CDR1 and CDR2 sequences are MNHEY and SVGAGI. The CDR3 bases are TGTGCCAGCAGTTACGGACAGGGGGCCATACGGGCTTTCTTT. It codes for CASSYGQGAIRAFF.

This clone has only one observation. CDR3 residues: CATSVGGNTGELFF. The CDR3 DNA sequence: TGTGCCACCAGTGTTGGCGGGAACACCGGGGAGCTGTTTTTT. The V gene is TRBV24-1, the J gene TRBJ2-2; no clear D. Germline CDR1 reads KGHDR; CDR2 reads SFDVKD. V lost 5 bases and J lost 1, with 7 bases in between. This CDR3 is built from 14 residues.

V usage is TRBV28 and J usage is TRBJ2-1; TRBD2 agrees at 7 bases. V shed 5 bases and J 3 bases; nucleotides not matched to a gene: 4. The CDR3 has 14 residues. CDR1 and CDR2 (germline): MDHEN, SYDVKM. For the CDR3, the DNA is TGTGCCAGCAGTGCCAGGACTAGCTACAATGAGCAGTTCTTC. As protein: CASSARTSYNEQFF.

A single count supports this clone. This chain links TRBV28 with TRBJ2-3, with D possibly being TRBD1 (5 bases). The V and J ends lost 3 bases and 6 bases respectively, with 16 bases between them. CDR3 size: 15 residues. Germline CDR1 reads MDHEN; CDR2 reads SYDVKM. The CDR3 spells CASSFPTGESDTQYF. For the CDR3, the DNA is TGTGCCAGCAGTTTTCCCACAGGAGAATCGGATACGCAGTATTTT.